These 24 T cell receptor beta chains were sequenced from one sample in a study of T-cell reconstitution after alpha-beta-depleted transplantation in children. Molecular barcoding with unique molecular identifiers was used for the TCRbeta library. MiXCR was run by TCRdb on the PCR reads, yielding one entry per CDR3 protein. The sample lists hundreds of thousands of distinct CDR3 sequences, 11% occurring once. The sample consisted of PBMCs, taken before TCRalphabeta/CD19-depleted stem cell transplant. Receptors originate from a child younger than two with acute myeloid leukemia, due to receive a stem cell transplant.

The chain is built from TRBV6-9 and TRBJ2-1, with 11 nucleotides matching TRBD2. J was trimmed by 0 bases and V by 5 bases; bases with no gene match: 6. The CDR3 extends over 17 amino acids. Germline V gene sequence: CDR1 MNHGY, CDR2 SVAAGI. CDR3: CASSPVAGGISYNEQFF. As DNA, the CDR3 is TGTGCCAGCAGTCCCGTAGCGGGGGGGATCTCCTACAATGAGCAGTTCTTC.

This clonotype was seen many times. The chain joins TRBV18 to TRBJ2-1; 10 bases fit TRBD1. Germline-derived CDR1 and CDR2 are KGHSH and LQKENI. J gave up 2 bases and V 6 bases, and 4 bases lay outside the gene matches. The CDR3 has 15 residues. The CDR3 DNA reads TGTGCCAGCTCGCGGGACAGGGGTCCCTACAATGAGCAGTTCTTC. Translation: CASSRDRGPYNEQFF.

This clonotype was observed at least ten times. The chain combines TRBV7-6 with TRBJ2-1; D possibly corresponds to TRBD1 (6 bases). The CDR3 is 13 amino acids. Trimming pared 7 bases from V and 7 bases from J, leaving 14 bases between. The V gene's germline CDR1 is SGHVS and CDR2 FNYEAQ. The CDR3: CASTLQGLNEQFF. CDR3 DNA sequence: TGTGCCAGCACTTTGCAGGGGTTAAATGAGCAGTTCTTC.

The sample holds many counts of this clonotype. The rearrangement links TRBV20-1 to TRBJ1-1; the D gene is possibly TRBD1 (5 bases). Trimming left V 4 bases short and J 3 bases short, with 12 bases between. CDR3 size: 13 residues. Germline CDR1 DFQATT, CDR2 SNEGSKA (reference sequence). This chain's CDR3 is CSATRVGDTEAFF. DNA of the CDR3: TGCAGTGCTACGAGGGTGGGGGACACTGAAGCTTTCTTT.

This clonotype has a count of ten or more. The gene calls are TRBV5-1 and TRBJ2-2; TRBD2 agrees at 11 bases. This CDR3 has 15 amino acids. V trimming: 5 bases; J trimming: 4 bases; junction bases outside the gene matches: 4. The germline V gene encodes CDR1 SGHRS and CDR2 YFSETQ. The CDR3 here is CASRSGTSGTGELFF. The CDR3 nucleotides are TGCGCCAGCAGGAGCGGGACTAGCGGCACCGGGGAGCTGTTTTTT. Based on the CDR3 plus reference TRBV5-1 and TRBJ2-2, the full variable domain is KAGVTQTPRYLIKTRGQQVTLSCSPISGHRSVSWYQQTPGQGLQFLFEYFSETQRNKGNFPGRFSGRQFSNSRSEMNVSTLELGDSALYLCASRSGTSGTGELFFGEGSRLTVL.

This clonotype was picked up many times. The chain links TRBV12-3 or TRBV12-4 to TRBJ1-4; D ambiguous. Trimming stripped 3 bases from V and 5 bases from J, with 10 bases between. There are 14 residues in the CDR3. CDR3 DNA sequence: TGTGCCAGCAGTTTTAACGTAGGGAATGAAAAACTGTTTTTT. It translates to CASSFNVGNEKLFF.

This clonotype was picked up many times. This chain links TRBV9 with TRBJ2-1; D unclear. Germline V gene data show CDR1 as SGDLS and CDR2 as YYNGEE. V was clipped by 3 bases and J by 8 bases, with 12 bases between them. The CDR3 is 13 amino acids. DNA of the CDR3: TGTGCCAGCAGCGAAGGGATTGAGGATGAGCAGTTCTTC. Its protein product is CASSEGIEDEQFF. Together with reference TRBV9 and TRBJ2-1, the CDR3 gives the full variable domain: DSGVTQTPKHLITATGQRVTLRCSPRSGDLSVYWYQQSLDQGLQFLIQYYNGEERAKGNILERFSAQQFPDLHSELNLSSLELGDSALYFCASSEGIEDEQFFGPGTRLTVL.

As DNA, the CDR3 is TGCAGTGCTAGAGGCGACACGTATAATTCACCCCTCCACTTT. Translated, it gives CSARGDTYNSPLHF. The rearrangement joins TRBV20-1 to TRBJ1-6; no reliable D call. V was shortened by 1 base and J by 4 bases, with 8 bases between the two germline ends. Germline loops: CDR1 DFQATT, CDR2 SNEGSKA (reference sequence). CDR3 size: 14 residues.

This clonotype was counted many times. The genes are TRBV9 and TRBJ2-2; D ambiguous. The germline V gene has CDR1 SGDLS and CDR2 YYNGEE. The V end was cut by 0 bases, the J end by 4 bases, with 10 bases between. The CDR3 has 15 amino acids. The CDR3 DNA is TGTGCCAGCAGCGTAGAAGAGGAGAGCACCGGGGAGCTGTTTTTT. This translates into CASSVEEESTGELFF.

This clonotype came up many times. This chain uses TRBV7-2 with TRBJ1-1; D is undetermined. The V gene's germline CDR1 is SGHTA and CDR2 FQGNSA. With 7 bases removed from V and 4 bases from J, the gap between germline ends came to 16 bases. This CDR3 has 14 amino acids. CDR3 residues: CASTRSGVTTEAFF. In nucleotides, the CDR3 is TGTGCCAGCACGCGTTCCGGGGTTACCACTGAAGCTTTCTTT.

The chain employs TRBV3-1 and TRBJ2-1; 14 bases are a match to TRBD2. V gave up 4 bases and J gave up 8 bases; unmatched junction bases: 4. Germline CDR1 reads LGHDT; CDR2 reads YNNKEL (reference sequence). The CDR3 totals 15 residues. CDR3 amino acids: CASSLGTSGSYEQFF. Here the CDR3 DNA reads TGTGCCAGCAGCCTTGGGACTAGCGGGAGTTATGAGCAGTTCTTC.

Many counts were recorded for this clonotype. The chain recombines TRBV29-1 with TRBJ2-2, with 7 nucleotides matching TRBD2. The CDR3 runs 13 residues. Germline loops: CDR1 SQVTM, CDR2 ANQGSEA. The J segment lost 1 base and the V segment lost 7 bases, leaving 3 bases of the junction unmatched. CDR3 DNA sequence: TGCAGCGCGGGGAGGGGGAACACCGGGGAGCTGTTTTTT. It encodes CSAGRGNTGELFF.

Points on this clonotype: A much larger clone lies a single base off, so this may be a read error. The chain has TRBV7-8 and TRBJ1-1; D not certain. With 3 bases removed from V and 3 bases from J, the gap between germline ends came to 17 bases. The CDR3 spans 16 residues. CDR1 and CDR2 from the germline V gene are SGHVS and FQNEAQ. Written as DNA, the CDR3 is TGTGCCAGCAGCTTGGCCGACGACGCTCGGGACACTGAAGCTTTCTTT. Encoded protein: CASSLADDARDTEAFF.

This clonotype was seen many times. The gene calls are TRBV7-9 and TRBJ2-1; no definite D call. V shed 1 base and J shed 4 bases, with 14 bases lying between them. The CDR3 runs 16 residues. Germline loops: CDR1 SEHNR, CDR2 FQNEAQ (reference sequence). Here the CDR3 DNA reads TGTGCCAGCAGCTTAGATAAAGGATGGGTTTACAATGAGCAGTTCTTC. It encodes CASSLDKGWVYNEQFF.

The sample holds many counts of this clonotype. The V call is TRBV20-1, the J call TRBJ2-7; 11 positions agree with TRBD2. Germline lookup yields CDR1 DFQATT and CDR2 SNEGSKA (reference sequence). The CDR3 loop spans 15 amino acids. The J segment lost 4 bases and the V segment lost 5 bases, leaving 10 bases of the junction unmatched. The CDR3 region has the DNA TGCAGTGCTGATGGACTAGCGGGCGTGGGGTACGAGCAGTACTTC. Its translation: CSADGLAGVGYEQYF.

This clonotype was counted at least ten times. The rearrangement joins TRBV3-1 to TRBJ2-2; D is unresolved. The CDR3 runs to 13 residues. V lost 3 bases to trimming and J lost 5 bases, with 7 bases between them. CDR1 LGHDT and CDR2 YNNKEL come from the germline V gene (reference sequence). In DNA, the CDR3 is TGTGCCAGCAGCCACCGACAAACCGGGGAGCTGTTTTTT. Encoded protein: CASSHRQTGELFF.

This clonotype was seen ten or more times. This chain connects TRBV12-3 or TRBV12-4 to TRBJ1-5; D unresolved. The CDR3 totals 14 residues. The V and J ends lost 5 bases and 1 base respectively, with 9 bases between them. The CDR3 DNA reads as TGTGCCAGCAGTATCGCTGGGAGCAATCAGCCCCAGCATTTT. Its translation: CASSIAGSNQPQHF.

The table lists this clonotype with many counts. The gene calls are TRBV12-3 or TRBV12-4 and TRBJ2-4; possible D gene TRBD1, 5 bases. The CDR3 is 13 amino acids. V lost 8 bases to trimming and J lost 6 bases, with 14 bases between them. CDR3 sequence (DNA): TGTGCCAGCGAAAGGCAGGGCGGAAACATTCAGTACTTC. It encodes CASERQGGNIQYF.

This clonotype has just a few counts. The gene calls are TRBV18 and TRBJ1-3; weak D call: TRBD1 (5 bases). This CDR3 is 15 amino acids long. Germline CDR1 is KGHSH and CDR2 is LQKENI. V lost 3 bases and J 2 bases, leaving 11 bases between the germline ends. The DNA for the CDR3 is TGTGCCAGCTCACCCCGGGACGGCCCTGGAAACACCATATATTTT. Amino acids: CASSPRDGPGNTIYF.

This clonotype came up many times. An end of the junction differs from the germline gene, which may be a read error. V gene TRBV20-1 combines with J gene TRBJ1-4; D remains unclear. Germline V lookup: CDR1 DFQATT, CDR2 SNEGSKA (reference sequence). CDR3 length: 11 residues. The CDR3 here is CSAFGNEKLFF. CDR3 nucleotide sequence: TGCAGTGCTTTTGGCAATGAAAAACTATTTTTT.

In this sample, this clonotype turned up many times. This chain connects TRBV20-1 to TRBJ2-2; D remains unclear. The V end was cut by 8 bases, the J end by 7 bases, with 11 bases between. This CDR3 has 11 amino acids. Germline V lookup: CDR1 DFQATT, CDR2 SNEGSKA (reference sequence). CDR3 in amino acids: CSTLTGGELFF. The DNA for the CDR3 is TGCAGTACCTTGACGGGCGGGGAGCTGTTTTTT.

This clonotype was seen many times. V gene TRBV5-1 combines with J gene TRBJ1-1; 7 bases align to TRBD1. CDR1 and CDR2 (germline): SGHRS, YFSETQ. J gave up 0 bases and V 4 bases, and 6 bases lay outside the gene matches. The length of the CDR3 is 15 residues. CDR3 residues: CASSDRDSVNTEAFF. In DNA form, the CDR3 reads TGCGCCAGCAGCGACCGGGACAGTGTGAACACTGAAGCTTTCTTT.

This clonotype was recorded many times. The chain combines TRBV7-7 with TRBJ2-1; 7 bases fit TRBD2. Trimming at V came to 1 base and at J to 12 bases, leaving 6 bases not matched to a gene. CDR1 is SSHAT and CDR2 is FNYEAQ in the germline V gene (reference sequence). The CDR3 contains 13 residues. The CDR3 here is CASSLVSGGGQFF. DNA for the CDR3: TGTGCCAGCAGCTTAGTGAGCGGCGGGGGGCAGTTCTTC.

This clonotype has a count of ten or more. This chain links TRBV4-1 with TRBJ1-2; D possibly corresponds to TRBD1 (6 bases). Germline V lookup: CDR1 MGHRA, CDR2 YSYEKL. Trimming took off 1 base at V and 9 bases at J, with 18 bases between the two ends. CDR3 length equals 15 residues. The CDR3 loop is CASSQVTGTTPRYTF. In DNA, the CDR3 is TGCGCCAGCAGCCAAGTTACCGGGACAACACCGCGCTACACCTTC.